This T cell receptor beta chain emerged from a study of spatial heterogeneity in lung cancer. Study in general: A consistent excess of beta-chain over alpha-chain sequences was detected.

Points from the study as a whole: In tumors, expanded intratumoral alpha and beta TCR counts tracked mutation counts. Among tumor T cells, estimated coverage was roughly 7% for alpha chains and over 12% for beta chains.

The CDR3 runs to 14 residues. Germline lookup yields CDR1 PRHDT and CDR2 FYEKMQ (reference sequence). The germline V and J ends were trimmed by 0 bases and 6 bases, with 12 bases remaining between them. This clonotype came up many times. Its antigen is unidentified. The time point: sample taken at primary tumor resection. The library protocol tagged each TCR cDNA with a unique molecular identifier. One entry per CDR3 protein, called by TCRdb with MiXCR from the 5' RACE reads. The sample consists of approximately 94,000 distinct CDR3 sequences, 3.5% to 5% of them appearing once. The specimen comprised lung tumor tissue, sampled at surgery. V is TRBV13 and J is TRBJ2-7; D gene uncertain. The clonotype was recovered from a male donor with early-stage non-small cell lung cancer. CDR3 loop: CASSLGMWNGEQYF. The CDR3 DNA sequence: TGTGCCAGCAGCTTAGGTATGTGGAACGGCGAGCAGTACTTC.